Listed here is a single T cell receptor beta chain. The antigen remains unidentified. To make TCR beta libraries, researchers used iRepertoire HTBI primers and Arm-PCR of CDR3 regions. MiXCR, applied by TCRdb to the multiplex PCR reads, yields one record per CDR3 protein. The sample shows 600,000 to 800,000 distinct CDR3 sequences, 25% to 35% of them seen only once. Indicated time point: persistent/refractory GD, antithyroid drugs over 5 years with positive TRAb. Preparation of the TCR library used RNA extracted from PBMCs. A volume of nine milliliters of peripheral blood was collected in EDTA tubes. This specimen comes from a study of regulatory T cells in long-lasting Graves disease. Study-wide points: Researchers examined only peripheral blood and not thyroid tissue. New patients shared 950 to 1,000 public clonotypes, fewer than the 2,500 to 3,500 shared by persistent patients.

The TCR originated in a female donor with Graves disease. The source material was peripheral blood mononuclear cells (PBMCs), sampled when the disease was refractory, from a patient treated with antithyroid drugs.

The CDR3 spells CASSVASGFHYEQYF. The CDR3, as DNA: TGTGCCAGCAGCGTAGCTTCGGGTTTCCACTACGAGCAGTACTTC. The chain joins TRBV9 to TRBJ2-7, with no clear D. In germline, CDR1 is SGDLS, CDR2 YYNGEE. The CDR3 loop spans 15 amino acids. Trimming removed 0 bases from V and 3 bases from J, with 13 bases in between.